These 8 T cell receptor beta chains originate from one sample sequenced in a study of cytomegalovirus exposure and HLA in healthy donors. The study ran its PCR with 60 Vbeta and 13 Jbeta primers. Sequencing used immunoSEQ multiplex PCR; TCRdb keeps in-frame clones, though not all of them. The top ten hold 4.8% of the sample, which has around 100,000 clones, about 76% seen once. Specimen: PBMCs. The receptors here all came from a man in his thirties or forties in good health and CMV-seropositive.

DNA for the CDR3: TGTGCCTGGTCCCCGGGACAGCTTGAAGGAGCTTTCTTT. Its protein product is CAWSPGQLEGAFF. V is TRBV30 and J is TRBJ1-1; 7 bases align to TRBD1. CDR3 length: 13 amino acids. CDR1 GTSNPN and CDR2 SVGIG come from the germline V gene (reference sequence). J lost 10 bases, V lost 5 bases, and 13 bases had no gene match.

V gene TRBV19 combines with J gene TRBJ1-6, with a tentative D call TRBD1 (6 bases). The ends were cut back, 3 bases at V and 10 bases at J, with 13 bases in the middle. Germline CDR1 is LNHDA and CDR2 is SQIVND (reference sequence). This CDR3 is built from 14 residues. CDR3 bases: TGTGCCAGTAGTATCCAGGCAGGGGAATCACCCCTCCACTTT. It is translated as CASSIQAGESPLHF.

This clone has only a few counts. V usage is TRBV10-2 and J usage is TRBJ1-6; the match to TRBD1 covers 8 bases. J lost 3 bases, V lost 4 bases, and 17 bases had no gene match. The CDR3 has 20 residues. Per the germline V gene, CDR1 is WSHSY and CDR2 is SAAADI. CDR3 bases: TGCGCCAGCAGTGGACTACAAACGGACAGGGAATACCACTATAATTCACCCCTCCACTTT. Translation: CASSGLQTDREYHYNSPLHF.

The chain uses TRBV9 and TRBJ2-3; tentatively, D is TRBD2 (6 bases). CDR3 length equals 19 residues. Germline V gene data show CDR1 as SGDLS and CDR2 as YYNGEE. With 2 bases removed from V and 1 base from J, the gap between germline ends came to 23 bases. CDR3 region: CASSVAGRSRTGGTDTQYF. The CDR3 DNA follows: TGTGCCAGCAGCGTCGCGGGGAGATCCCGCACGGGCGGCACAGATACGCAGTATTTT. The complete variable domain, with remaining parts taken from reference TRBV9 and TRBJ2-3, reads DSGVTQTPKHLITATGQRVTLRCSPRSGDLSVYWYQQSLDQGLQFLIQYYNGEERAKGNILERFSAQQFPDLHSELNLSSLELGDSALYFCASSVAGRSRTGGTDTQYFGPGTRLTVL.

The rearrangement uses TRBV27 and TRBJ2-3, with D uncertain. Trimming left V 2 bases short and J 1 base short, with 4 bases between. The CDR3 runs 13 residues. The V gene's germline CDR1 is MNHEY and CDR2 SMNVEV (reference sequence). The DNA for the CDR3 is TGTGCCAGCAGTTTACGCGGCACAGATACGCAGTATTTT. As protein: CASSLRGTDTQYF.

This clone was recorded once. The junction departs from germline at one end; a sequencing error may be responsible. The gene calls are TRBV7-9 and TRBJ1-5, with D uncertain. This CDR3 is built from 14 residues. The germline gives CDR1 SEHNR, CDR2 FQNEAQ (reference sequence). As DNA, the CDR3 is TGTGCCAGCAGCCTAGCACAGAAAAATCAGCCCCAGCATTTT. This codes for CASSLAQKNQPQHF.

J is TRBJ2-7 and V is TRBV5-4, with a possible D match to TRBD1 (5 bases). There are 15 residues in the CDR3. The V gene lost 0 bases and the J gene lost 5 bases, with 15 bases spanning the gap. CDR1 and CDR2 from the germline V gene are SGHNT and YYREEE (reference sequence). CDR3 in DNA: TGTGCCAGCAGCTTGGAACAGGTTGGGCCCCACGAGCAGTACTTC. Protein: CASSLEQVGPHEQYF.

The chain is built from TRBV5-4 and TRBJ1-2; D gene uncertain. The CDR3 length is 14 residues. Germline assignment: CDR1 SGHNT and CDR2 YYREEE (reference sequence). The V end lost 0 bases, the J end lost 4 bases, and 10 bases lay between the germline ends. The chain's CDR3 is CASSLEGVTYGYTF. CDR3 nucleotide sequence: TGTGCCAGCAGCTTGGAGGGAGTAACCTATGGCTACACCTTC. Filled out from reference TRBV5-4 and TRBJ1-2, the complete variable domain reads ETGVTQSPTHLIKTRGQQVTLRCSSQSGHNTVSWYQQALGQGPQFIFQYYREEENGRGNFPPRFSGLQFPNYSSELNVNALELDDSALYLCASSLEGVTYGYTFGSGTRLTVV.